These T cell receptor beta chains were read from a single sample in a study of blood T cell repertoires in COVID-19. Generated by immunoSEQ multiplex PCR, the TCRdb table keeps only in-frame clones and is missing some. The sample has about 71,000 clones; approximately 90% are singletons. Sequenced input: peripheral blood. The receptors derive from a man aged 50-59 years with acute or convalescent COVID-19. CDR3s leave out the opening cysteine and the closing phenylalanine or tryptophan.

>TRBJ2-7|TRBV28
ASTIRQGTYEQY
>TRBJ2-7|TRBV7-6
ASSPQGGGYSYEQY
>TRBJ2-1|TRBV7-9
ASSLGLDLNEQF
>TRBJ1-2|TRBV29-1
SCDRGMDGYT
>TRBJ2-1|TRBV6-5
ASRLSGENYNEQF
>TRBJ2-1|TRBV7-6
ASSPLGGEREGYVYNEQF
>TRBJ1-1|TRBV12-3/TRBV12-4
ASSRILVTEAF
>TRBJ1-1|TRBV28
ASSLGGWATEAF
>TRBJ2-5|TRBV7-9
ASSLVGESLETQY
>TRBJ1-2|TRBV19
ASGTGDYYGYT
>TRBJ1-4|TRBV5-1
ASSYTDLNEKLF
>TRBJ2-5|TRBV30
AWSVQGGETQY
>TRBJ1-4|TRBV4-3
ASSQAPPGQDEKLF
>TRBJ2-1|TRBV29-1
SVETAGGAGGTYNEQF
>TRBJ2-1|TRBV4-1
ASSQTGTRGPVLQF
>TRBJ2-2|TRBV24-1
ATSENALAGITGELF
>TRBJ2-2|TRBV9
ASSVRQAANTGELF
>TRBJ2-1|TRBV7-2
ASSLAGFNEQF
>TRBJ2-7|TRBV28
ASSPEISSEGEQY
>TRBJ1-2|TRBV10-3
AISRTGTGRDGYT
>TRBJ1-2|TRBV24-1
ATSDSDRNYGYT
>TRBJ1-5|TRBV6-6
ASSYVRNNQPQH
>TRBJ2-1|TRBV25-1
ASSELLDADSYNEQF
>TRBJ2-7|TRBV28
ASSLWGLAGAIYEQY
>TRBJ1-2|TRBV7-8
ASSLARQGKGYT
>TRBJ1-3|TRBV12-3/TRBV12-4
ASHTGNTIY
>TRBJ2-3|TRBV30
AWSVLGQSTDTQY
>TRBJ2-5|TRBV5-4
ASSSRDREETQY
>TRBJ1-4|TRBV5-4
ASSLDGGYEKLF